This section outlines one TCR beta chain sequence together with its context. Its specific antigen is unknown. One end of the junction is discordant with germline, which a read error may explain. The sample belongs to a study of tumor-infiltrating lymphocytes in glioblastoma multiforme (dated by TCRdb to the late 2010s). Regarding the complete study: To find out whether intratumoral genomic heterogeneity fosters TIL diversity, the study jointly investigated somatic mutations, TIL diversity and immune response activity.

The AllPrep DNA/RNA mini kit was used to purify genomic DNA and total RNA at the same time from each of the approximately ten tumor samples. Every RNA sample had an OD 260/280 ratio above 1.9 and an RNA integrity number above 6.5. TCRB libraries were constructed from RNA through three rounds of nested multiplex PCR following a modified ARM-PCR protocol with multiple V-beta primers and a C-beta primer. Starting from about 500 ng of total RNA, TCRB-specific cDNA was synthesized using ProtoScript II Reverse Transcriptase and a C-beta primer. The description of the TCRB libraries did not mention any unique molecular identifiers. In the third PCR, barcodes and adapters were added over about 24 cycles with Deep VentR (exo-) polymerase, after which 250-500 bp bands were gel purified. An Illumina HiSeq 2500 generating 250 bp paired-end reads was used to sequence the TCRB libraries. In the paper's pipeline: Trimmomatic was used to clean reads, FLASH to merge reads, MiGEC to assign V, D and J segments, and VDJtools to perform the analysis. Repertoire diversity was measured using the Shannon-Wiener diversity index, which was calculated with VDJtools. TCRdb passed the public sequencing reads through fastp at Q25 and MiXCR, retaining productive beta sequences. CDR3 protein duplicates are merged, each entry listing the most common genes and DNA. The V and J calls shown here were made by TCRdb, not taken from the authors' results. This sample gives about 15,000 distinct CDR3 sequences in total; 65% to 80% of them show up just once. The ten largest clones capture about 49% of the sample.

Inclusive of the bounding cysteine and phenylalanine, the CDR3 is 13 residues long. Only the CDR3 portion is preserved as DNA: 39 bases, with reading frame beginning at the first base. The germline V gene specifies SGHDN as CDR1 and FVKESK as CDR2. What the research found in general, with its limitations: T cells were not sorted into functional subsets, which the authors noted as a future improvement. Clone frequencies may be distorted by RNA-based TCR sequencing because unequal numbers of TCR transcripts are carried by T cells. Generalizability was limited because only one glioblastoma patient was included in the TCR and somatic mutation analysis.

This clonotype originated in a male donor with glioblastoma. The specimen was brain tumor tissue. The V gene is TRBV14 and the J gene is TRBJ1-2; no D gene is confidently identified. The CDR3 is CGSSPNRHNGYTF. The DNA sequence is given as TGTGGCAGCAGTCCAAATCGACATAATGGCTACACCTTC. Extended through the reference TRBV14 and TRBJ1-2 proteins, this CDR3 yields the full variable domain: EAGVTQFPSHSVIEKGQTVTLRCDPISGHDNLYWYRRVMGKEIKFLLHFVKESKQDESGMPNNRFLAERTGGTYSTLKVQPAELEDSGVYFCGSSPNRHNGYTFGSGTRLTVV.